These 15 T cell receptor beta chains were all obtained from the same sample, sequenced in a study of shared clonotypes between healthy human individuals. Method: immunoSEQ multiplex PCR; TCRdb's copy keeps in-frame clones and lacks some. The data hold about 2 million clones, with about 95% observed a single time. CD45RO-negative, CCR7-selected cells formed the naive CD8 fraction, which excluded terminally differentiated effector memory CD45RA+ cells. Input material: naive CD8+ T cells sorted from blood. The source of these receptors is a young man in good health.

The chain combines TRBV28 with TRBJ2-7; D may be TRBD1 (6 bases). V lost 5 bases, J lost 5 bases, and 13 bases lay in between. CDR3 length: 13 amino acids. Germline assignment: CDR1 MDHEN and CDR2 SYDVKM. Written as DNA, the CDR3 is TGTGCCAGCAGTCCCAGGGGCGCTGACGAGCAGTACTTC. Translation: CASSPRGADEQYF.

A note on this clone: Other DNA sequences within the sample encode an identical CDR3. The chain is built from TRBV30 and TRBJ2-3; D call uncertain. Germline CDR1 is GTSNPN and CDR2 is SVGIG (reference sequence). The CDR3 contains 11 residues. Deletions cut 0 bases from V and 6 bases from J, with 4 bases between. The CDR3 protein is CAWSVPDTQYF. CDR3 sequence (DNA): TGTGCCTGGAGTGTACCCGATACGCAGTATTTT. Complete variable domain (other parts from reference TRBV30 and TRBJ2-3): SQTIHQWPATLVQPVGSPLSLECTVEGTSNPNLYWYRQAAGRGLQLLFYSVGIGQISSEVPQNLSASRPQDRQFILSSKKLLLSDSGFYLCAWSVPDTQYFGPGTRLTVL.

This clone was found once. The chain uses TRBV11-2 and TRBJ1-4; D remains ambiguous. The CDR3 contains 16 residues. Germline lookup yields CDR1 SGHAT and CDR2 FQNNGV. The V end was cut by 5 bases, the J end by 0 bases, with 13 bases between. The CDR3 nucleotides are TGTGCCAGCAGCACCGACGGGGTTGCAACTAATGAAAAACTGTTTTTT. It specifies CASSTDGVATNEKLFF.

The CDR3 sequence is CASSQDRDSNSPLHF. Written as DNA, the CDR3 is TGCGCCAGCAGCCAAGACCGGGACAGTAATTCACCCCTCCACTTT. The chain links TRBV4-3 to TRBJ1-6; 7 bases align to TRBD1. Germline V gene lookup returns CDR1 LGHNA and CDR2 YSLEER. V lost 0 bases and J lost 6; bases outside the gene matches: 2. This CDR3 is 15 amino acids long.

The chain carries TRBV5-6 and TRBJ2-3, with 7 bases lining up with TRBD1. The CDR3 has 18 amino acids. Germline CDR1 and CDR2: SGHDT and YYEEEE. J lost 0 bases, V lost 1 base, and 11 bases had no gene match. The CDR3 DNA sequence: TGTGCCAGCAGCTTGCGGGACAGACATATTCCTAGCACAGATACGCAGTATTTT. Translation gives CASSLRDRHIPSTDTQYF. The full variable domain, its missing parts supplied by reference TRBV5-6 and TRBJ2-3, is DAGVTQSPTHLIKTRGQQVTLRCSPKSGHDTVSWYQQALGQGPQFIFQYYEEEERQRGNFPDRFSGHQFPNYSSELNVNALLLGDSALYLCASSLRDRHIPSTDTQYFGPGTRLTVL.

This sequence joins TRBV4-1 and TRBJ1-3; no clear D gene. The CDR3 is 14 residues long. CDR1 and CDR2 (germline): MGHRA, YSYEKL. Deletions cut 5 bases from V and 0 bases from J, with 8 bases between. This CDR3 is CASSVSSSGNTIYF. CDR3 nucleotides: TGCGCCAGCAGCGTCTCGAGCTCTGGAAACACCATATATTTT.

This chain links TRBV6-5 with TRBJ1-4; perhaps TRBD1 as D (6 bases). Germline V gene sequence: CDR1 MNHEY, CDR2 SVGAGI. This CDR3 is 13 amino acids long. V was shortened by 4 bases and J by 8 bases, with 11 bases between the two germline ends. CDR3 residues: CASSLQGGEKLFF. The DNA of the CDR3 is TGTGCCAGCAGTTTACAGGGAGGGGAAAAACTGTTTTTT.

Written as DNA, the CDR3 is TGCGCCAGCAGCCAGTCGGGACTAGACTCCTACGAGCAGTACTTC. This encodes CASSQSGLDSYEQYF. V and J are TRBV4-1 and TRBJ2-7; 8 bases fit TRBD2. The V and J ends lost 3 bases and 0 bases, in that order; junction bases with no gene match: 4. There are 15 residues in the CDR3. In germline, CDR1 is MGHRA, CDR2 YSYEKL.

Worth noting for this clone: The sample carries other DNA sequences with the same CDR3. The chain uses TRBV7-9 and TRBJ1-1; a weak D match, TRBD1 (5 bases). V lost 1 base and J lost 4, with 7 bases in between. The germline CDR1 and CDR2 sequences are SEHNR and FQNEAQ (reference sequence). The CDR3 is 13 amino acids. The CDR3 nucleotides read TGTGCCAGCAGCTTAGGAGGGACCACTGAAGCTTTCTTT. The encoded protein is CASSLGGTTEAFF.

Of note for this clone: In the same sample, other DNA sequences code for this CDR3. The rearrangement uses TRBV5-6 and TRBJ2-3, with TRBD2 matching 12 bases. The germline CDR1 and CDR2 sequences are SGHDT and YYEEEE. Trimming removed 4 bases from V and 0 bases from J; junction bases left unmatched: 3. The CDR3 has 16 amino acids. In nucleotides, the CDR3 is TGTGCCAGCAGCCCGGGGACTAGCGGGAGCACAGATACGCAGTATTTT. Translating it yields CASSPGTSGSTDTQYF.

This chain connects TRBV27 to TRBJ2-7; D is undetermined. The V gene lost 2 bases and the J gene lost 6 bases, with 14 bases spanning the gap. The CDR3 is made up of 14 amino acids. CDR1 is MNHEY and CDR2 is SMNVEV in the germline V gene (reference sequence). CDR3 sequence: CASSLQLGASEQYF. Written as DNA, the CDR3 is TGTGCCAGCAGTTTACAGTTGGGCGCTTCCGAGCAGTACTTC.

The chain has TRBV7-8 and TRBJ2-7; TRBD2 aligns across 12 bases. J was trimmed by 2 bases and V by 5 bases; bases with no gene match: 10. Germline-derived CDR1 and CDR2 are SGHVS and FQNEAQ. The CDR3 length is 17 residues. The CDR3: CASSLGGGLAGTYEQYF. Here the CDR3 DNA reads TGTGCCAGCAGCCTCGGGGGAGGACTAGCGGGAACCTACGAGCAGTACTTC.

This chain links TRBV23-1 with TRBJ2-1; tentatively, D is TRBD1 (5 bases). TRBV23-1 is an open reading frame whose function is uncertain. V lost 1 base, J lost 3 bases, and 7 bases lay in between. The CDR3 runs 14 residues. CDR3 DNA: TGCGCCAGCAGTCAATTCAGGGTCTACAATGAGCAGTTCTTC. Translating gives CASSQFRVYNEQFF.

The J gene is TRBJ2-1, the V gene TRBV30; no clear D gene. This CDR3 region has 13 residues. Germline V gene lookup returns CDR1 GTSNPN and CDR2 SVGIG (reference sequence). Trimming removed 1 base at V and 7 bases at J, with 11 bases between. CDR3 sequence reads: CAWSDWTANEQFF. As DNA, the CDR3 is TGTGCCTGGAGTGATTGGACGGCTAATGAGCAGTTCTTC.

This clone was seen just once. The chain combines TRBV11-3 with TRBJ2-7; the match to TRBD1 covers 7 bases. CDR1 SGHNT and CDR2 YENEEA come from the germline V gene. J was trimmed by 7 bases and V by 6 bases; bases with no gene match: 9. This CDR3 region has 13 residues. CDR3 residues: CASSQGVSTEQYF. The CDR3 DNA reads TGTGCCAGCAGTCAGGGGGTCTCCACGGAGCAGTACTTC. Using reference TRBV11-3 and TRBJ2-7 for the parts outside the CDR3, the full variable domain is EAGVVQSPRYKIIEKKQPVAFWCNPISGHNTLYWYLQNLGQGPELLIRYENEEAVDDSQLPKDRFSAERLKGVDSTLKIQPAELGDSAVYLCASSQGVSTEQYFGPGTRLTVT.